Below, 8 T cell receptor beta chains from the same sample are listed, as sequenced in a study of lymphopenia after photon versus proton radiotherapy. Clones were read by immunoSEQ multiplex PCR, and TCRdb kept only the in-frame ones, dropping some. This table holds tens of thousands of clones, 87% found once. The source was peripheral blood, collected from a patient treated with proton-based radiotherapy. The receptors derive from a man older than 75 with esophageal cancer.

The rearrangement joins TRBV18 to TRBJ2-3; TRBD1 might be the D (7 bases). Germline CDR1 and CDR2: KGHSH and LQKENI. The CDR3 has 15 residues. The V gene lost 6 bases and the J gene lost 2 bases, with 15 bases spanning the gap. The CDR3 nucleotides read TGTGCCAGCTCCCGCGGGACAGCCGACACAGATACGCAGTATTTT. Encoded protein: CASSRGTADTDTQYF.

This rearrangement joins TRBV6-5 to TRBJ2-1; the match to TRBD2 covers 7 bases. The CDR3 consists of 15 residues. CDR1 and CDR2 (germline): MNHEY, SVGAGI. Germline trimming cut 6 bases from V and 1 base from J; bases unmatched to any gene: 6. The CDR3 loop reads CASRIPGGSYNEQFF. The CDR3 coding sequence is TGTGCCAGCAGAATACCGGGGGGTTCCTACAATGAGCAGTTCTTC.

The J gene is TRBJ2-2, the V gene TRBV4-2; either TRBD1 or TRBD2 may fit D (5 bases each). V lost 4 bases and J 4 bases, leaving 13 bases between the germline ends. Germline V gene data show CDR1 as LGHNA and CDR2 as YNFKEQ. There are 15 residues in the CDR3. The CDR3 DNA follows: TGTGCCAGCAGCCGGACCCTAGGGACCACCGGGGAGCTGTTTTTT. It translates to CASSRTLGTTGELFF.

The genes are TRBV5-1 and TRBJ1-1; D ambiguous. In germline, CDR1 is SGHRS, CDR2 YFSETQ. The CDR3 consists of 18 residues. Trimming shortened V by 1 base and J by 0 bases, and 19 bases separated the two germline ends. The CDR3, as DNA: TGCGCCAGCAGCTTGCCCCGGCCGCGGGCCGAGATGAACACTGAAGCTTTCTTT. This codes for CASSLPRPRAEMNTEAFF.

The chain links TRBV6-1 to TRBJ2-1; D gene unclear. The CDR3 runs 15 residues. Looked up from germline, CDR1 is MNHNS and CDR2 is SASEGT. Trimming pared 4 bases from V and 0 bases from J, leaving 10 bases between. Here the CDR3 reads CASSADTSSYNEQFF. The CDR3 coding sequence is TGTGCCAGCAGTGCTGACACTTCCTCCTACAATGAGCAGTTCTTC.

The chain combines TRBV10-3 with TRBJ2-1, with TRBD2 matching over 15 bases. Unmatched junction bases numbered 4, after V lost 3 bases and J lost 7 bases. This CDR3 is built from 16 residues. From germline, CDR1 is ENHRY and CDR2 SYGVKD. The CDR3 coding sequence is TGTGCCATCAGTGACCTGGGACTAGCGGGAGGAAATGAGCAGTTCTTC. Its translation: CAISDLGLAGGNEQFF.

The chain joins TRBV19 to TRBJ2-1; D unclear. Germline values: CDR1 LNHDA, CDR2 SQIVND (reference sequence). V lost 3 bases and J lost 4, with 13 bases in between. The CDR3 runs 15 residues. In nucleotides, the CDR3 is TGTGCCAGTAGTATTTTGGGAAAACCTTACAATGAGCAGTTCTTC. This sequence encodes CASSILGKPYNEQFF.

The rearrangement joins TRBV5-1 to TRBJ1-1; 8 bases map to TRBD1. The germline gives CDR1 SGHRS, CDR2 YFSETQ. With 3 bases clipped from V and 5 bases from J, the junction kept 6 bases outside the gene matches. The CDR3 length is 14 residues. In DNA form, the CDR3 reads TGCGCCAGCAGCTCAGGGGGCCGGTGGACTGAAGCTTTCTTT. Translated, it gives CASSSGGRWTEAFF.